This paragraph reports one T cell receptor beta chain. Its antigen is unidentified. The sample comes from a study of regulatory T cells in long-lasting Graves disease. Indicated time point: newly diagnosed GD, antithyroid drugs for less than 3 months. Construction of the TCR library relied on RNA isolated from PBMCs. Clinicians diagnosed Graves' disease using American Thyroid Association guidelines. Building the TCR beta libraries relied on iRepertoire HTBI primers, and CDR3 regions underwent Arm-PCR. TCRdb used MiXCR to reprocess the multiplex PCR reads, holding one entry per CDR3 protein. This sample yields about 620,000 distinct CDR3 sequences, of which roughly 15% are seen a single time; 15% to 20% belongs to the top ten. Study conclusions and caveats: Accuracy might have suffered from few samples. Thyroid tissue went unstudied; only peripheral blood was examined.

The sample also formed part of further work on T cells in Graves' hyperthyroidism and ophthalmopathy.

Specimen: peripheral blood mononuclear cells (PBMCs), collected at new diagnosis, from a patient treated with antithyroid drugs. This receptor was obtained from a woman aged 25 to 45 with Graves disease.

CDR3 loop: CASNRDLYNEQFF. The CDR3 bases are TGTGCCAGCAATCGGGACCTTTACAATGAGCAGTTCTTC. The genes are TRBV6-2 or TRBV6-3 and TRBJ2-1, with D perhaps TRBD1 or TRBD2 (5 bases each). Germline CDR1 is MNHEY and CDR2 is SVGEGT. The germline V and J ends were trimmed by 7 bases and 4 bases, with 11 bases remaining between them. The CDR3 spans 13 residues.